This T cell receptor beta chain was recovered during a study of blood T cell repertoires in COVID-19. Study information: COVID-19 samples, acute and convalescent, were from the United States, Italy and Spain. T cells, B-cell-depleted T cells, or PBMCs supplied cDNA or gDNA.

Produced via immunoSEQ multiplex PCR; TCRdb's table is partial and in-frame only. The sample lists under 20,000 clones, approximately 84% occurring once. Deletions cut 6 bases from V and 5 bases from J, with 16 bases between. Germline CDR1 reads MNHNY; CDR2 reads SVGAGI (reference sequence). The CDR3 has 14 residues. The sequence came from a human donor with active COVID-19. The donor label of this sample is uncertain. The genes are TRBV6-6 and TRBJ2-5; weak D call: TRBD1 (6 bases). The specimen sequenced was peripheral blood. DNA of the CDR3: TGTGCCAGCAGGCAACTCCAGGGGTGGGAGACCCAGTACTTC. It is translated as CASRQLQGWETQYF.